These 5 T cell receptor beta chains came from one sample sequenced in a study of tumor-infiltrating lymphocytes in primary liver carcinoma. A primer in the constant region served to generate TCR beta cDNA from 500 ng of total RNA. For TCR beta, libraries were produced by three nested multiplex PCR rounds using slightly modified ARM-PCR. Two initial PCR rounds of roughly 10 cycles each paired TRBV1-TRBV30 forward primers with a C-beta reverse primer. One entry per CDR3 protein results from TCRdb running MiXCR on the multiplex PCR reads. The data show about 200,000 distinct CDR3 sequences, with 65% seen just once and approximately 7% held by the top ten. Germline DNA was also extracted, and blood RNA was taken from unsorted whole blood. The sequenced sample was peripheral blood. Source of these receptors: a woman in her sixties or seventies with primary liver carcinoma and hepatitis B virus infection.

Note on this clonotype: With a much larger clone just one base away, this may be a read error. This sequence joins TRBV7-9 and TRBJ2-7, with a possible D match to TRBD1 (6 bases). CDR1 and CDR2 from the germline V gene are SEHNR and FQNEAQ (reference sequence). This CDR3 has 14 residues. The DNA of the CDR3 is TGTGCCAGCAGCTCTTGGACAGCCTCCTACGAGCTGTACTTC. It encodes CASSSWTASYELYF.

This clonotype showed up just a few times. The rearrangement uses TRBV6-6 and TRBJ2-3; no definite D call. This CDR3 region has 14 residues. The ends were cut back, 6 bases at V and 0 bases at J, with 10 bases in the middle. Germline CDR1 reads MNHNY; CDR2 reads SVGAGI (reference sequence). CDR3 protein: CASRLYESTDTQYF. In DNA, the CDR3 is TGTGCCAGCAGATTGTATGAAAGCACAGATACGCAGTATTTT.

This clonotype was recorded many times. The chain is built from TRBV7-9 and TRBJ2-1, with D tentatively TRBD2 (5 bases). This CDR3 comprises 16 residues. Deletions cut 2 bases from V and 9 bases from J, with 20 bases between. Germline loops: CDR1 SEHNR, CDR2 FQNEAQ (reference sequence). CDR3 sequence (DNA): TGTGCCAGCAGCTTATCATCGGTGGTAGCCGGGATTGAGCAGTTCTTC. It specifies CASSLSSVVAGIEQFF.

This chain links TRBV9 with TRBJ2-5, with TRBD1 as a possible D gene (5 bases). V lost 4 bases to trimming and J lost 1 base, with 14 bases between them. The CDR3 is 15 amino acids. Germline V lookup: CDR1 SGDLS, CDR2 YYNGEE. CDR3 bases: TGTGCCAGCAGCCCGACCACAGGACCCCAAGAGACCCAGTACTTC. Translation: CASSPTTGPQETQYF.

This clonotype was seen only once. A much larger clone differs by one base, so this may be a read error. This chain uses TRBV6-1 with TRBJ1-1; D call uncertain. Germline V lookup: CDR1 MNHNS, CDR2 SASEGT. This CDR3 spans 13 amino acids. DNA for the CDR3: TGTGCCAGCAGTGGGCAGGCGAACACTGAAGCTTCCTTT. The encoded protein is CASSGQANTEASF.